This T cell receptor (beta chain) was profiled in a study of blood T cell repertoires in COVID-19. The CDR3 loop spans 14 amino acids. The V end lost 0 bases, the J end lost 7 bases, and 12 bases lay between the germline ends. CDR1 and CDR2 (germline): GTSNPN, SVGIG (reference sequence). While infection was still active, Seattle patients were enrolled and then followed longitudinally. TCRdb keeps only in-frame clones here, not all; method: immunoSEQ multiplex PCR. Of 250,000 to 400,000 clones listed, approximately 90% are singletons. The chain couples TRBV30 to TRBJ1-4, with D possibly TRBD1 on 6 matching bases. This sequence originates from a woman in her 30s with COVID-19, enrolled during active disease. The sample taken for sequencing was peripheral blood. CDR3 residues: CAWSVSGAGEKLFF. The CDR3 DNA reads as TGTGCCTGGAGTGTATCAGGGGCCGGTGAAAAACTGTTTTTT.